Below are 31 T cell receptor beta chains sequenced from a single sample in a study of CD8+ T cells in alopecia areata. cDNA prepared by RNA extraction and subsequent reverse transcription served as the template for sequencing. Clones were sequenced by immunoSEQ multiplex PCR, and TCRdb holds only the in-frame ones, with some missing. Here the sample spans about 120,000 clones, roughly 50% being singletons. The treatment denotes: oral pan-JAK inhibitor, 5-10 mg twice daily. Sequencing used CD8+ T cells sorted from blood, obtained at week 4, from a patient treated with tofacitinib. The source is a human donor with alopecia areata.

CDR3 sequence (DNA): TGTGCCAGCAGCTACGGGACGGCTATCTATGGCTACACCTTC. Translating it yields CASSYGTAIYGYTF. The chain employs TRBV7-2 and TRBJ1-2, with D tentatively TRBD1 (5 bases). V gave up 4 bases and J gave up 4 bases, with 13 bases separating them. Germline loops: CDR1 SGHTA, CDR2 FQGNSA. The CDR3 runs to 14 residues.

This rearrangement joins TRBV25-1 to TRBJ1-1, with D perhaps matching TRBD1 (6 bases). Germline CDR1 reads MGHDK; CDR2 reads SYGVNS. The CDR3 has 12 residues. Trimming stripped 9 bases from V and 1 base from J, with 9 bases between. The CDR3 protein is CASSTGNTEAFF. CDR3 bases: TGTGCCAGTTCGACAGGGAACACTGAAGCTTTCTTT.

V gene TRBV25-1 combines with J gene TRBJ2-4; 7 nucleotides align to TRBD2. The germline V gene has CDR1 MGHDK and CDR2 SYGVNS. The CDR3 spans 14 residues. J was trimmed by 8 bases and V by 3 bases; bases with no gene match: 7. Here the CDR3 reads CASSDPGGGDIQYF. CDR3 in DNA: TGTGCCAGCAGTGACCCTGGGGGGGGTGACATTCAGTACTTC.

The V gene is TRBV30, the J gene TRBJ2-3, with D tentatively TRBD1 or TRBD2 (5 bases each). Trimming took off 6 bases at V and 1 base at J, with 14 bases between the two ends. The CDR3 runs 14 residues. Germline values: CDR1 GTSNPN, CDR2 SVGIG (reference sequence). The CDR3 region is CACPIGTRTDTQYF. For the CDR3, the DNA is TGTGCCTGCCCCATTGGGACCCGCACAGATACGCAGTATTTT.

This chain's CDR3 is CASWADGRTEAFF. The CDR3 DNA reads as TGTGCCAGTTGGGCTGACGGGCGCACTGAAGCTTTCTTT. The chain combines TRBV6-6 with TRBJ1-1; no clear D gene. The CDR3 is 13 residues long. V was cut by 9 bases and J by 4 bases, with 15 bases left in between. The germline V gene encodes CDR1 MNHNY and CDR2 SVGAGI (reference sequence).

The chain joins TRBV9 to TRBJ2-5, with 7 positions matching TRBD1. The V and J ends lost 0 bases and 3 bases, in that order; junction bases with no gene match: 5. CDR3 length: 15 amino acids. Germline V gene sequence: CDR1 SGDLS, CDR2 YYNGEE. The CDR3 sequence: CASSVEGTEEETQYF. CDR3 sequence (DNA): TGTGCCAGCAGCGTAGAGGGGACAGAGGAAGAGACCCAGTACTTC. Supplemented by reference TRBV9 and TRBJ2-5, the full variable domain reads DSGVTQTPKHLITATGQRVTLRCSPRSGDLSVYWYQQSLDQGLQFLIQYYNGEERAKGNILERFSAQQFPDLHSELNLSSLELGDSALYFCASSVEGTEEETQYFGPGTRLLVL.

A few counts support this clone. The chain is built from TRBV30 and TRBJ1-2; weak D call: TRBD1 (5 bases). This CDR3 spans 12 amino acids. The V and J ends lost 1 base and 6 bases respectively, with 9 bases between them. Germline V lookup: CDR1 GTSNPN, CDR2 SVGIG (reference sequence). DNA of the CDR3: TGTGCCTGGAGTGAAGGGGATGATGGCTACACCTTC. Encoded protein: CAWSEGDDGYTF.

This clone was counted a few times. The gene calls are TRBV6-4 and TRBJ2-3; 8 bases are shared with TRBD2. The CDR3 is 15 amino acids. The germline V gene encodes CDR1 MRHNA and CDR2 SNTAGT. Trimming removed 4 bases from V and 0 bases from J; junction bases left unmatched: 3. The CDR3: CASSARGGSTDTQYF. The DNA of the CDR3 is TGTGCCAGCAGTGCCCGGGGGGGAAGCACAGATACGCAGTATTTT.

This chain connects TRBV29-1 to TRBJ1-4, with 8 bases lining up with TRBD1. Germline CDR1 is SQVTM and CDR2 is ANQGSEA. V dropped 5 bases and J dropped 6; count of bases not matched to a gene: 8. This CDR3 contains 14 residues. As DNA, the CDR3 is TGCAGCGTTCATCTCGGGACAGGCTATGAAAAACTGTTTTTT. It translates to CSVHLGTGYEKLFF.

This sequence joins TRBV29-1 and TRBJ2-5; no clear D gene. Germline CDR1 is SQVTM and CDR2 is ANQGSEA. The CDR3 is 14 residues long. V dropped 0 bases and J dropped 2 bases, with 10 bases sitting between them. CDR3 residues: CSVEDGTPQETQYF. The CDR3 nucleotides are TGCAGCGTTGAAGATGGTACACCACAAGAGACCCAGTACTTC. The complete variable domain, with remaining parts taken from reference TRBV29-1 and TRBJ2-5, reads SAVISQKPSRDICQRGTSLTIQCQVDSQVTMMFWYRQQPGQSLTLIATANQGSEATYESGFVIDKFPISRPNLTFSTLTVSNMSPEDSSIYLCSVEDGTPQETQYFGPGTRLLVL.

This clone was detected a few times. This chain connects TRBV29-1 to TRBJ1-2; 8 bases fit TRBD1. The CDR3 runs to 15 residues. CDR1 and CDR2 from the germline V gene are SQVTM and ANQGSEA. Trimming took 3 bases from V and 4 from J; bases not matched to a gene: 10. The CDR3 protein is CSVDWAGGESYGYTF. For the CDR3, the DNA is TGCAGCGTTGATTGGGCAGGGGGCGAGAGCTATGGCTACACCTTC.

This rearrangement joins TRBV10-3 to TRBJ2-5; 8 bases agree with TRBD1. The CDR3 is made up of 16 amino acids. The ends lost 6 bases at V and 0 bases at J; junction bases unmatched: 9. In germline, CDR1 is ENHRY, CDR2 SYGVKD. The CDR3 loop reads CAIRKRTGLDQETQYF. Written as DNA, the CDR3 is TGTGCCATCAGGAAACGGACAGGGTTGGACCAAGAGACCCAGTACTTC.

This clone was seen only a few times. The CDR3 loop is CAWRGDYIHPNYGYTF. In DNA form, the CDR3 reads TGTGCCTGGAGAGGGGACTACATCCACCCTAACTATGGCTACACCTTC. V and J are TRBV30 and TRBJ1-2, with D maybe TRBD1 (5 bases). The V and J ends lost 3 bases and 0 bases respectively, with 17 bases between them. The CDR3 extends over 16 amino acids. Germline CDR1 reads GTSNPN; CDR2 reads SVGIG (reference sequence).

This clone has a handful of counts. The rearrangement uses TRBV13 and TRBJ2-5; 8 nucleotides match TRBD1. The trim removed 3 bases at V and 3 bases at J, leaving 6 bases unmatched. CDR1 PRHDT and CDR2 FYEKMQ come from the germline V gene (reference sequence). The CDR3 covers 15 residues. This CDR3 is CASSLGGQGEETQYF. In DNA, the CDR3 is TGTGCCAGCAGCTTGGGAGGACAGGGTGAAGAGACCCAGTACTTC.

The CDR3 coding sequence is TGTGCCATCACCGACGTCGGACTAAACACACAGGCCAGCTCCTACAATGAGCAGTTCTTC. Amino acid sequence: CAITDVGLNTQASSYNEQFF. The chain combines TRBV10-3 with TRBJ2-1; weak D call: TRBD2 (6 bases). Trimming took 7 bases from V and 0 from J, leaving 28 bases between them. The CDR3 length is 20 residues. The germline CDR1 and CDR2 sequences are ENHRY and SYGVKD.

The chain employs TRBV15 and TRBJ1-4; 10 positions agree with TRBD1. V shed 0 bases and J 8 bases; nucleotides not matched to a gene: 9. The CDR3 runs 17 residues. CDR1 is LNHNV, CDR2 YYDKDF, per germline (reference sequence). CDR3 sequence: CATSREGPGTGDEKLFF. The CDR3 DNA sequence: TGTGCCACCAGCAGAGAAGGGCCCGGGACAGGGGACGAAAAACTGTTTTTT.

The rearrangement links TRBV9 to TRBJ2-7; no definite D call. CDR3 length equals 11 residues. Trimming took off 0 bases at V and 6 bases at J, with 4 bases between the two ends. Germline V CDR1 and CDR2: SGDLS, YYNGEE. This CDR3 is CASSVGGEQYF. CDR3 nucleotide sequence: TGTGCCAGCAGCGTAGGGGGCGAGCAGTACTTC. The variable domain in full, completed from reference TRBV9 and TRBJ2-7, reads DSGVTQTPKHLITATGQRVTLRCSPRSGDLSVYWYQQSLDQGLQFLIQYYNGEERAKGNILERFSAQQFPDLHSELNLSSLELGDSALYFCASSVGGEQYFGPGTRLTVT.

The genes are TRBV15 and TRBJ1-6; 7 bases align to TRBD1. Per the germline V gene, CDR1 is LNHNV and CDR2 is YYDKDF (reference sequence). V shed 5 bases, J shed 2 bases, and the junction held 6 bases outside the gene matches. This CDR3 comprises 16 residues. CDR3 loop: CATSGRDSPYNSPLHF. Here the CDR3 DNA reads TGTGCCACCAGCGGCCGGGACAGTCCCTATAATTCACCCCTCCACTTT.

The chain uses TRBV10-3 and TRBJ1-4, with TRBD1 matching over 8 bases. With V trimmed by 6 bases and J by 1 base, 7 bases remained unmatched. The CDR3 has 16 amino acids. Germline CDR1 reads ENHRY; CDR2 reads SYGVKD. In DNA, the CDR3 is TGTGCCATCAGGGACCCCGACAGGGGAACTAATGAAAAACTGTTTTTT. Its translation is CAIRDPDRGTNEKLFF.

There are a few counts of this clone. The J gene is TRBJ2-6, the V gene TRBV23-1; possible D gene TRBD2, 5 bases. TRBV23-1 is known as an ORF, though its function is uncertain. The V end lost 3 bases, the J end lost 0 bases, and 6 bases lay between the germline ends. The CDR3 sequence is 15 residues long. CDR3 residues: CASSHGLSGANVLTF. Here the CDR3 DNA reads TGCGCCAGCAGTCATGGACTCTCTGGGGCCAACGTCCTGACTTTC.

This clone was seen a handful of times. The rearrangement uses TRBV29-1 and TRBJ1-2, with D unresolved. CDR3 length: 13 amino acids. CDR1 SQVTM and CDR2 ANQGSEA come from the germline V gene. Trimming removed 1 base at V and 8 bases at J, with 14 bases between. DNA of the CDR3: TGCAGCGTTGAAGGATCCCTACGCGGCGGCTACACCTTC. Its translation: CSVEGSLRGGYTF. Together with reference TRBV29-1 and TRBJ1-2, the CDR3 gives the full variable domain: SAVISQKPSRDICQRGTSLTIQCQVDSQVTMMFWYRQQPGQSLTLIATANQGSEATYESGFVIDKFPISRPNLTFSTLTVSNMSPEDSSIYLCSVEGSLRGGYTFGSGTRLTVV.

This clone was counted only a few times. The chain carries TRBV29-1 and TRBJ2-2; maybe TRBD2 (6 bases). Germline V gene data show CDR1 as SQVTM and CDR2 as ANQGSEA. The CDR3 covers 13 residues. Between the trimmed V and J ends, which lost 6 bases and 3 bases, there was a span of 11 bases. The CDR3 nucleotides are TGCAGCGTCCGGGGAGGCCACACCGGGGAGCTGTTTTTT. Its translation: CSVRGGHTGELFF.

The J gene is TRBJ2-7, the V gene TRBV30; maybe TRBD2 (6 bases). V was shortened by 3 bases and J by 7 bases, with 16 bases between the two germline ends. The CDR3 length is 13 residues. The germline V gene encodes CDR1 GTSNPN and CDR2 SVGIG (reference sequence). DNA of the CDR3: TGTGCCTGGAGCCTAACCGGGAGCAGGGAGCAGTACTTC. It specifies CAWSLTGSREQYF. The full variable domain, in which reference TRBV30 and TRBJ2-7 provide the parts outside the CDR3, is SQTIHQWPATLVQPVGSPLSLECTVEGTSNPNLYWYRQAAGRGLQLLFYSVGIGQISSEVPQNLSASRPQDRQFILSSKKLLLSDSGFYLCAWSLTGSREQYFGPGTRLTVT.

The genes are TRBV6-5 and TRBJ1-6; no firm D call. Germline CDR1 reads MNHEY; CDR2 reads SVGAGI. The CDR3 runs 14 residues. The germline V and J ends were trimmed by 5 bases and 5 bases, with 10 bases remaining between them. The CDR3 coding sequence is TGTGCCAGCAGTACCGGGTTCCATAATTCACCCCTCCACTTT. Residues: CASSTGFHNSPLHF.

The genes are TRBV10-3 and TRBJ2-6; D is unresolved. The germline V and J ends were trimmed by 7 bases and 3 bases, with 4 bases remaining between them. There are 12 residues in the CDR3. From germline, CDR1 is ENHRY and CDR2 SYGVKD. CDR3: CAIKGGANVLTF. The DNA for the CDR3 is TGTGCCATCAAAGGTGGGGCCAACGTCCTGACTTTC.

The chain links TRBV27 to TRBJ1-6; the D is unclear. This CDR3 is 15 amino acids long. V was pared by 2 bases and J by 9 bases, with 14 bases between. Germline V gene data show CDR1 as MNHEY and CDR2 as SMNVEV (reference sequence). This CDR3 reads CASSLGGGISSPLHF. CDR3 DNA: TGTGCCAGCAGTTTAGGAGGCGGGATAAGTTCACCCCTCCACTTT.

This clone was picked up a small number of times. This chain links TRBV30 with TRBJ1-2; D remains ambiguous. This CDR3 has 12 amino acids. CDR1 is GTSNPN and CDR2 is SVGIG in the germline V gene (reference sequence). Deletions cut 0 bases from V and 9 bases from J, with 11 bases between. CDR3 sequence reads: CAWSVAPESYTF. In DNA, the CDR3 is TGTGCCTGGAGTGTTGCTCCGGAAAGCTACACCTTC. The full variable domain, its missing parts supplied by reference TRBV30 and TRBJ1-2, is SQTIHQWPATLVQPVGSPLSLECTVEGTSNPNLYWYRQAAGRGLQLLFYSVGIGQISSEVPQNLSASRPQDRQFILSSKKLLLSDSGFYLCAWSVAPESYTFGSGTRLTVV.

This clone was picked up a small number of times. The chain has TRBV9 and TRBJ2-3; D remains unclear. There are 15 residues in the CDR3. Germline V gene data show CDR1 as SGDLS and CDR2 as YYNGEE. Trimming removed 3 bases at V and 0 bases at J, with 11 bases between. For the CDR3, the DNA is TGTGCCAGCAGCGCAAACGTAGTCAGCACAGATACGCAGTATTTT. It codes for CASSANVVSTDTQYF.

This clone has just a few counts. This rearrangement joins TRBV7-9 to TRBJ2-7; 9 nucleotides align to TRBD1. The V segment lost 5 bases and the J segment 6 bases; nucleotides outside the gene matches: 8. CDR1 and CDR2 (germline): SEHNR, FQNEAQ (reference sequence). This CDR3 is 14 amino acids long. CDR3 amino acids: CASSLGQGSGEQYF. Here the CDR3 DNA reads TGTGCCAGCAGCCTCGGACAGGGGTCGGGCGAGCAGTACTTC.

V is TRBV13 and J is TRBJ1-1; 10 nucleotides align to TRBD1. V lost 4 bases, J lost 4 bases, and 12 bases stayed unmatched. In germline, CDR1 is PRHDT, CDR2 FYEKMQ (reference sequence). CDR3 length: 17 amino acids. The CDR3 sequence: CASSSTGTGVVSTEAFF. The CDR3 DNA reads as TGTGCCAGCAGCTCAACCGGGACAGGGGTGGTGAGCACTGAAGCTTTCTTT.

This clone was recorded a few times. V and J are TRBV27 and TRBJ2-5; maybe TRBD1 (5 bases). V lost 5 bases to trimming and J lost 2 bases, with 12 bases between them. CDR1 MNHEY and CDR2 SMNVEV come from the germline V gene (reference sequence). The CDR3 is 14 amino acids. The CDR3 loop is CASSPGIQQETQYF. The CDR3 DNA sequence: TGTGCCAGCAGTCCAGGGATACAGCAAGAGACCCAGTACTTC.